This T cell receptor beta chain was captured by sequencing in a study of cytomegalovirus exposure and HLA in healthy donors (dated by TCRdb to the late 2010s). At the level of the whole study: According to a later analysis, one platform produced both the 120 validation repertoires and the 620 or so repertoires of the first cohort. The study aimed to test whether signatures of past pathogen exposure could be identified by cataloging public T cell receptors. In addition to the first cohort of 666 subjects, a separate validation cohort of approximately 110 different subjects was used. High-throughput TCR immunosequencing, statistical association of individual TCRs with disease status, and machine learning were combined to predict cytomegalovirus infection status. The paper's findings and limits, for the study overall: In vitro tests confirmed that three of the cytomegalovirus-associated TCR beta chains recognize cytomegalovirus antigens. The authors suggested that the approach could potentially be generalized to other disease states and immunological phenotypes. The classifier was reported to diagnose cytomegalovirus status with high specificity and sensitivity in both the original cohort and the validation cohort. A later analysis had no HLA typing for the validation cohort, so co-occurrence there was scored across all 130 or so repertoires. Most TCR sequences were seen in very few donors, while some public TCRs were found in many individuals. Of the cluster scores, approximately 94% were above 0 in a later analysis, which found that TCRs clustered in the first cohort also tended to co-occur in the 120 validation repertoires. A total of around 150 TCR beta chains were listed by the study as associated with cytomegalovirus.

Library preparation employed the immunoSEQ multiplex PCR assay. The authors' analysis ran thus. A statistical classification framework was built for diagnosing cytomegalovirus status from the catalog of TCR beta chain sequences. Not all clones reach the TCRdb copy of this immuneACCESS table, which keeps in-frame sequences only. Checked studies attribute under half of the gap to unresolved V genes and leave the rest unexplained. V, J and clone size are those of that table, while D and trimming were read from the DNA. Here the sample has roughly 100,000 clones; 85% to 90% occur a single time. Around 4.1% of the sample lies in the top ten. Separate from the approximately 670-subject first cohort, the validation cohort of 120 subjects was the group to which the donors belonged. The table lists this clone with a count of one. The antigen it recognizes is unknown. One base away there is no much larger clone; base qualities are not given.

CDR1 and CDR2 are read off the germline V gene as SNHLY and FYNNEI. The CDR3, cysteine through phenylalanine, is 14 amino acids long. Just the 42-base CDR3 DNA is kept, in frame starting at base 1. Ends trimmed: V by 6 bases, J by 3 bases; bases unmatched to a gene: 6. Recombination connected TRBV2 to TRBJ2-7, with 9 bases aligning to TRBD1. The receptor's source is a woman in her late teens or twenties in good health and CMV-seropositive. Sample: PBMCs. In nucleotide form, the sequence is TGTGCCAGCAGCTCCGGGACAGGGATCTACGAGCAGTACTTC. It translates as CASSSGTGIYEQYF.